Below are 16 T cell receptor beta chains sequenced from a single sample in a study of cytomegalovirus exposure and HLA in healthy donors (dated by TCRdb to about 2017). Libraries were prepared through the immunoSEQ multiplex PCR assay. For the multiplex PCR, a mixture combining 60 forward primers for TCR Vbeta segments and 13 reverse primers for TCR Jbeta segments was used. In TCRdb, the immuneACCESS table is reduced to in-frame sequences with V and J assigned. These tables do not hold every clone; where another copy was compared, an unresolved V gene accounts for under half, and the others remain unexplained. The sample contains fewer than 250,000 clones, 80% to 85% of them found a single time. The ten largest clones capture about 0.77% of the sample. Sequences were obtained from PBMCs. The receptors were gathered from a boy younger than 10 in good health and CMV-seronegative.

J is TRBJ2-3 and V is TRBV5-1, with D possibly TRBD1 on 5 matching bases. V gave up 3 bases and J gave up 0 bases, with 8 bases separating them. CDR3 length: 14 residues. Germline loops: CDR1 SGHRS, CDR2 YFSETQ. The CDR3 spells CASSWKGSTDTQYF. CDR3 DNA: TGCGCCAGCAGCTGGAAGGGGAGCACAGATACGCAGTATTTT. Variable domain in full (rest from reference TRBV5-1 and TRBJ2-3): KAGVTQTPRYLIKTRGQQVTLSCSPISGHRSVSWYQQTPGQGLQFLFEYFSETQRNKGNFPGRFSGRQFSNSRSEMNVSTLELGDSALYLCASSWKGSTDTQYFGPGTRLTVL.

CDR3 loop: CASSQEGTSGADTQYF. CDR3 DNA sequence: TGCGCCAGCAGCCAAGAAGGGACTAGCGGGGCAGATACGCAGTATTTT. V gene TRBV4-1 combines with J gene TRBJ2-3; 13 bases are a match to TRBD2. The V gene end was trimmed by 0 bases and the J gene end by 4 bases; junction bases not matched to a gene: 1. This CDR3 comprises 16 residues. CDR1 and CDR2 from the germline V gene are MGHRA and YSYEKL.

The chain uses TRBV7-2 and TRBJ2-7; 8 bases are shared with TRBD1. There are 14 residues in the CDR3. Per germline, CDR1 SGHTA and CDR2 FQGNSA. After removal of 4 bases from V and 6 bases from J, the junction contained 8 bases not matched to a gene. CDR3 residues: CASSSDSRGPEQYF. CDR3 sequence (DNA): TGTGCCAGCAGCTCAGACTCCAGGGGGCCCGAGCAGTACTTC.

This clone was seen a handful of times. This chain connects TRBV30 to TRBJ1-1; D call uncertain. V lost 0 bases to trimming and J lost 0 bases, with 2 bases between them. Germline CDR1 GTSNPN, CDR2 SVGIG (reference sequence). This CDR3 spans 12 amino acids. The CDR3 sequence: CAWSVVNTEAFF. DNA for the CDR3: TGTGCCTGGAGTGTCGTGAACACTGAAGCTTTCTTT.

The chain combines TRBV9 with TRBJ2-4; a weak D match, TRBD2 (5 bases). The germline CDR1 and CDR2 sequences are SGDLS and YYNGEE. V was shortened by 2 bases and J by 7 bases, with 16 bases between the two germline ends. The CDR3 sequence is 15 residues long. The DNA for the CDR3 is TGTGCCAGCAGCGTTTCTTTAGGAAGAGGGAACATTCAGTACTTC. Its translation is CASSVSLGRGNIQYF.

The V and J genes are TRBV9 and TRBJ1-3, with 9 positions matching TRBD1. Trimming took 3 bases from V and 0 from J; bases not matched to a gene: 16. CDR1 is SGDLS, CDR2 YYNGEE, per germline. CDR3 length: 20 amino acids. The CDR3 sequence is CASSGKPGQGPYSSGNTIYF. For the CDR3, the DNA is TGTGCCAGCAGCGGGAAACCGGGACAGGGACCTTACAGCTCTGGAAACACCATATATTTT. The full variable domain, in which reference TRBV9 and TRBJ1-3 provide the parts outside the CDR3, is DSGVTQTPKHLITATGQRVTLRCSPRSGDLSVYWYQQSLDQGLQFLIQYYNGEERAKGNILERFSAQQFPDLHSELNLSSLELGDSALYFCASSGKPGQGPYSSGNTIYFGEGSWLTVV.

The rearrangement joins TRBV2 to TRBJ1-5; a weak D match, TRBD1 (6 bases). V gave up 0 bases and J gave up 1 base, with 10 bases separating them. The CDR3 spans 16 residues. Germline loops: CDR1 SNHLY, CDR2 FYNNEI. The CDR3 coding sequence is TGTGCCAGCAGTGAAGCGCAGGGACAAAGCAATCAGCCCCAGCATTTT. It is translated as CASSEAQGQSNQPQHF. Together with reference TRBV2 and TRBJ1-5, the CDR3 gives the full variable domain: EPEVTQTPSHQVTQMGQEVILRCVPISNHLYFYWYRQILGQKVEFLVSFYNNEISEKSEIFDDQFSVERPDGSNFTLKIRSTKLEDSAMYFCASSEAQGQSNQPQHFGDGTRLSIL.

The V call is TRBV9, the J call TRBJ1-1; D may be TRBD1 (5 bases). Germline CDR1 is SGDLS and CDR2 is YYNGEE. This CDR3 is 13 amino acids long. V lost 3 bases and J 0 bases, leaving 6 bases between the germline ends. CDR3 region: CASSGQMNTEAFF. CDR3 DNA: TGTGCCAGCAGCGGACAGATGAACACTGAAGCTTTCTTT.

The gene calls are TRBV9 and TRBJ2-5, with TRBD1 as a possible D gene (5 bases). The CDR3 spans 14 residues. The germline CDR1 and CDR2 sequences are SGDLS and YYNGEE. The ends were cut back, 3 bases at V and 5 bases at J, with 14 bases in the middle. CDR3 in amino acids: CASSAPPAGETQYF. The CDR3 bases are TGTGCCAGCAGCGCCCCCCCGGCAGGGGAGACCCAGTACTTC.

A word on this clone: Other DNA sequences in this specimen translate into the identical CDR3. The chain uses TRBV7-6 and TRBJ2-2, with D unresolved. Trimming shortened V by 3 bases and J by 1 base, and 6 bases separated the two germline ends. Germline values: CDR1 SGHVS, CDR2 FNYEAQ. There are 14 residues in the CDR3. The CDR3 DNA sequence: TGTGCCAGCAGCTTGGTCGGGAACACCGGGGAGCTGTTTTTT. Translating gives CASSLVGNTGELFF.

The gene calls are TRBV5-1 and TRBJ2-3; D is possibly TRBD2 (6 bases). Trimming shortened V by 1 base and J by 3 bases, and 18 bases separated the two germline ends. Germline V gives CDR1 SGHRS, CDR2 YFSETQ. The CDR3 runs 17 residues. DNA for the CDR3: TGCGCCAGCAGCTTGACAAAGGGCGGGGATCTGACAGATACGCAGTATTTT. It encodes CASSLTKGGDLTDTQYF.

This clone was counted once. The chain joins TRBV6-1 to TRBJ1-2; TRBD1 agrees at 11 bases. V gave up 4 bases and J gave up 1 base; unmatched junction bases: 2. The germline V gene has CDR1 MNHNS and CDR2 SASEGT. The length of the CDR3 is 15 residues. The CDR3 DNA reads TGTGCCAGCAGTGGGACAGGGGGCCTTAACTATGGCTACACCTTC. Its translation is CASSGTGGLNYGYTF.

This chain connects TRBV29-1 to TRBJ1-2; D unclear. CDR3 length: 13 amino acids. V was pared by 4 bases and J by 2 bases, with 11 bases between. Germline CDR1 and CDR2: SQVTM and ANQGSEA. CDR3 DNA: TGCAGCGTTGGGCTTCTTGGCAACTATGGCTACACCTTC. Translation: CSVGLLGNYGYTF.

In its sample, this clone was seen a few times. The chain links TRBV4-2 to TRBJ2-3; D gene uncertain. Deletions cut 4 bases from V and 0 bases from J, with 14 bases between. Germline values: CDR1 LGHNA, CDR2 YNFKEQ. This CDR3 comprises 16 residues. CDR3 DNA sequence: TGTGCCAGCAGCCGGTCAAGAGCGACTAGCACAGATACGCAGTATTTT. Protein: CASSRSRATSTDTQYF.

The chain is built from TRBV30 and TRBJ1-5, with D possibly TRBD1 on 6 matching bases. V was shortened by 2 bases and J by 5 bases, with 13 bases between the two germline ends. In germline, CDR1 is GTSNPN, CDR2 SVGIG (reference sequence). The CDR3 covers 14 residues. The chain's CDR3 is CAWSIAGAYQPQHF. The CDR3 nucleotides are TGTGCCTGGAGTATCGCAGGGGCTTATCAGCCCCAGCATTTT.

The rearrangement uses TRBV7-3 and TRBJ1-3, with a weak D call TRBD1 (5 bases). Trimming pared 7 bases from V and 0 bases from J, leaving 13 bases between. The length of the CDR3 is 15 residues. Germline assignment: CDR1 SGHTA and CDR2 FQGTGA. As DNA, the CDR3 is TGTGCCAGCAAGGGACTAGAAATCTCTGGAAACACCATATATTTT. Residues: CASKGLEISGNTIYF.